Presented here are 8 T cell receptor beta chains from one specimen sequenced in a study of blood T cell repertoires in COVID-19. Repertoires were generated with immunoSEQ multiplex PCR, while TCRdb's copy carries only in-frame clones and drops some. Of under 150,000 clones in the sample, under 95% were seen once. Sequenced material: peripheral blood. The receptors originated from a man between 50 and 59 years old with active COVID-19.

The V call is TRBV19, the J call TRBJ1-2; D is undetermined. The CDR3 spans 10 residues. Germline V gives CDR1 LNHDA, CDR2 SQIVND (reference sequence). V was cut by 6 bases and J by 6 bases, with 5 bases left in between. This CDR3 is CASSPDGYTF. The CDR3 nucleotides are TGTGCCAGTAGCCCGGATGGCTACACCTTC. Supplemented by reference TRBV19 and TRBJ1-2, the full variable domain reads DGGITQSPKYLFRKEGQNVTLSCEQNLNHDAMYWYRQDPGQGLRLIYYSQIVNDFQKGDIAEGYSVSREKKESFPLTVTSAQKNPTAFYLCASSPDGYTFGSGTRLTVV.

The gene calls are TRBV19 and TRBJ1-4, with 9 bases fitting TRBD1. Germline CDR1 is LNHDA and CDR2 is SQIVND (reference sequence). The CDR3 contains 15 residues. Trimming cost V 3 bases and J 7 bases; bases outside gene matches: 6. CDR3 protein: CASSMIGTGLEKLFF. The CDR3 nucleotides read TGTGCCAGTAGTATGATCGGGACAGGGCTTGAAAAACTGTTTTTT.

The V call is TRBV2, the J call TRBJ2-3; a weak D match, TRBD1 (6 bases). The length of the CDR3 is 15 residues. The V and J ends lost 7 bases and 4 bases respectively, with 18 bases between them. Germline assignment: CDR1 SNHLY and CDR2 FYNNEI. CDR3 sequence (DNA): TGTGCCAGCAAAAAGGAGGTGGGGGCCTCAGATACGCAGTATTTT. Translation: CASKKEVGASDTQYF.

The rearrangement joins TRBV9 to TRBJ1-2, with 7 bases identical to TRBD1. J lost 5 bases, V lost 3 bases, and 7 bases had no gene match. This CDR3 contains 14 residues. Germline V gives CDR1 SGDLS, CDR2 YYNGEE. CDR3: CASSAEQGPYGYTF. CDR3 bases: TGTGCCAGCAGCGCGGAACAGGGGCCATATGGCTACACCTTC. The whole variable domain, remainder taken from reference TRBV9 and TRBJ1-2, is DSGVTQTPKHLITATGQRVTLRCSPRSGDLSVYWYQQSLDQGLQFLIQYYNGEERAKGNILERFSAQQFPDLHSELNLSSLELGDSALYFCASSAEQGPYGYTFGSGTRLTVV.

The chain is built from TRBV6-5 and TRBJ1-6; 7 positions agree with TRBD1. The CDR3 covers 14 residues. With 4 bases clipped from V and 6 bases from J, the junction kept 3 bases outside the gene matches. The germline CDR1 and CDR2 sequences are MNHEY and SVGAGI. The CDR3 loop is CASSSDRINSPLHF. The CDR3 DNA reads as TGTGCCAGCAGTTCGGACAGGATTAATTCACCCCTCCACTTT.

A few counts support this clone. V is TRBV24-1 and J is TRBJ2-1; 10 bases align to TRBD2. The CDR3 has 15 amino acids. Germline-derived CDR1 and CDR2 are KGHDR and SFDVKD. V lost 4 bases, J lost 6 bases, and 5 bases stayed unmatched. DNA for the CDR3: TGTGCCACCAGTGACCAAGGACTAGCGGTCAATGAGCAGTTCTTC. Translation: CATSDQGLAVNEQFF.

The chain is built from TRBV7-9 and TRBJ2-5, with TRBD1 matching 11 bases. V lost 4 bases and J lost 4; bases outside the gene matches: 8. This CDR3 is 16 amino acids long. The germline gives CDR1 SEHNR, CDR2 FQNEAQ (reference sequence). CDR3 residues: CASSSSGTGGRETQYF. CDR3 in DNA: TGTGCCAGCAGCTCGTCCGGGACAGGGGGTCGAGAGACCCAGTACTTC.

The chain combines TRBV11-2 with TRBJ1-4; D gene uncertain. This CDR3 is 15 amino acids long. Between the trimmed V and J ends, which lost 5 bases and 3 bases, there was a span of 13 bases. Germline CDR1 and CDR2: SGHAT and FQNNGV. Written as DNA, the CDR3 is TGTGCCAGCAGCCTTTCGTCGGGATCTAATGAAAAACTGTTTTTT. Translated: CASSLSSGSNEKLFF.